Shown below are 17 T cell receptor beta chains from a single sample sequenced in a study of cytomegalovirus exposure and HLA in healthy donors. PCR involved 60 Vbeta and 13 Jbeta primers. Here immunoSEQ multiplex PCR was the method, and the copy in TCRdb shows in-frame clones only, minus some. This table holds about 50,000 clones, 82% found once. The specimen sequenced was PBMCs. These receptors originate from a man aged 25-40 years in good health and CMV-seronegative.

The chain couples TRBV6-1 to TRBJ2-1; tentative D call: TRBD2 (5 bases). Germline V gene sequence: CDR1 MNHNS, CDR2 SASEGT. The CDR3 is made up of 12 amino acids. V lost 6 bases and J lost 8, with 11 bases in between. The CDR3 nucleotides are TGTGCCAGCAGCCTACGAGCGGATGAGCAGTTCTTC. This translates into CASSLRADEQFF.

This clone is a singleton in its sample. The rearrangement uses TRBV18 and TRBJ2-7; D unclear. The CDR3 has 11 amino acids. Between the trimmed V and J ends, which lost 5 bases and 1 base, there was a span of 3 bases. The V gene's germline CDR1 is KGHSH and CDR2 LQKENI. The CDR3 DNA reads as TGTGCCAGCTCATCATCCTACGAGCAGTACTTC. The encoded protein is CASSSSYEQYF.

This chain joins TRBV5-1 and TRBJ2-1; either TRBD1 or TRBD2 may supply D (5 bases each). Between the trimmed V and J ends, which lost 4 bases and 5 bases, there was a span of 16 bases. Per germline, CDR1 SGHRS and CDR2 YFSETQ. The CDR3 length is 15 residues. The CDR3 DNA reads as TGCGCCAGCAGCGTGGACTGGGGCCTCGACAATGAGCAGTTCTTC. Translation: CASSVDWGLDNEQFF.

The chain has TRBV18 and TRBJ1-2; D gene unclear. V gave up 3 bases and J gave up 0 bases, with 14 bases separating them. In germline, CDR1 is KGHSH, CDR2 LQKENI. This CDR3 comprises 16 residues. For the CDR3, the DNA is TGTGCCAGCTCACCTTTCATATACGGAGCTAACTATGGCTACACCTTC. Its translation is CASSPFIYGANYGYTF.

This chain joins TRBV7-2 and TRBJ1-2; a weak D match, TRBD1 (6 bases). The CDR3 has 13 amino acids. V was clipped by 2 bases and J by 7 bases, with 11 bases between them. The V gene's germline CDR1 is SGHTA and CDR2 FQGNSA. CDR3: CASSLNQGSGYTF. The CDR3 nucleotides read TGTGCCAGCAGCTTAAATCAGGGGAGTGGCTACACCTTC.

This clone was picked up a small number of times. The chain combines TRBV6-6 with TRBJ1-1; no clear D. Germline V lookup: CDR1 MNHNY, CDR2 SVGAGI (reference sequence). Trimming removed 7 bases at V and 4 bases at J, with 19 bases between. This CDR3 has 15 amino acids. CDR3 bases: TGTGCCAGCACACAAGGGAGCTCGATGGGCACTGAAGCTTTCTTT. Its translation: CASTQGSSMGTEAFF.

The chain recombines TRBV27 with TRBJ1-2; 8 nucleotides line up with TRBD1. Per germline, CDR1 MNHEY and CDR2 SMNVEV (reference sequence). With V trimmed by 0 bases and J by 0 bases, 3 bases remained unmatched. There are 16 residues in the CDR3. The CDR3 here is CASSLSQGATNYGYTF. The CDR3 DNA sequence: TGTGCCAGCAGTTTATCTCAGGGGGCGACTAACTATGGCTACACCTTC.

This sequence joins TRBV7-9 and TRBJ1-1; 7 bases fit TRBD1. The J segment lost 0 bases and the V segment lost 1 base, leaving 2 bases of the junction unmatched. This CDR3 region has 15 residues. Germline CDR1 reads SEHNR; CDR2 reads FQNEAQ (reference sequence). DNA for the CDR3: TGTGCCAGCAGCTTAGGGACAGGAGTGAACACTGAAGCTTTCTTT. Amino acids: CASSLGTGVNTEAFF.

This chain joins TRBV7-3 and TRBJ2-2, with 8 bases aligning to TRBD2. Germline V gene sequence: CDR1 SGHTA, CDR2 FQGTGA. The ends lost 5 bases at V and 5 bases at J; junction bases unmatched: 19. CDR3 length equals 19 residues. This chain's CDR3 is CASSLPVGSGLAGTGELFF. DNA of the CDR3: TGTGCCAGCAGCCTCCCGGTCGGCAGCGGACTAGCAGGGACCGGGGAGCTGTTTTTT.

The J gene is TRBJ1-2, the V gene TRBV19; 11 bases agree with TRBD1. The CDR3 sequence is 16 residues long. Germline lookup yields CDR1 LNHDA and CDR2 SQIVND (reference sequence). V shed 5 bases, J shed 4 bases, and the junction held 9 bases outside the gene matches. The CDR3 coding sequence is TGTGCCAGTAGTGACCCAAGGACAGGGGGCCCCTATGGCTACACCTTC. Its protein product is CASSDPRTGGPYGYTF.

The rearrangement links TRBV5-6 to TRBJ2-3; D remains ambiguous. The CDR3 totals 13 residues. The ends were cut back, 0 bases at V and 3 bases at J, with 5 bases in the middle. Germline loops: CDR1 SGHDT, CDR2 YYEEEE. The CDR3 reads CASSLAGTDTQYF. The CDR3 region has the DNA TGTGCCAGCAGCTTGGCGGGTACAGATACGCAGTATTTT.

The CDR3 loop reads CASSYGQTYEQYF. CDR3 DNA sequence: TGTGCCAGCAGTTACGGTCAGACTTACGAGCAGTACTTC. The chain uses TRBV6-5 and TRBJ2-5; D is uncertain. The J call may be incorrect, as the DNA end agrees better with TRBJ2-7. Germline V gene data show CDR1 as MNHEY and CDR2 as SVGAGI. The length of the CDR3 is 13 residues.

The rearrangement links TRBV5-1 to TRBJ2-2; D not resolved. The germline V gene encodes CDR1 SGHRS and CDR2 YFSETQ. The CDR3 is 14 amino acids. Trimming pared 7 bases from V and 0 bases from J, leaving 10 bases between. The CDR3: CASSTNPNTGELFF. In DNA form, the CDR3 reads TGCGCCAGCTCCACTAATCCGAACACCGGGGAGCTGTTTTTT.

This chain uses TRBV9 with TRBJ2-1, with 13 bases that match TRBD2. Germline-derived CDR1 and CDR2 are SGDLS and YYNGEE. J was trimmed by 5 bases and V by 4 bases; bases with no gene match: 6. The CDR3 totals 16 residues. CDR3 amino acids: CASSTRLAGGNNEQFF. The DNA for the CDR3 is TGTGCCAGCAGCACCCGACTAGCGGGAGGCAACAATGAGCAGTTCTTC.

The V gene is TRBV30, the J gene TRBJ1-5; D ambiguous. The CDR3 consists of 13 residues. V was pared by 0 bases and J by 9 bases, with 12 bases between. The germline gives CDR1 GTSNPN, CDR2 SVGIG (reference sequence). The DNA of the CDR3 is TGTGCCTGGAGTGTTGCGGGCATGGGGCCCCAGCATTTT. It is translated as CAWSVAGMGPQHF.

The chain combines TRBV4-1 with TRBJ2-3; 13 bases agree with TRBD2. CDR3 size: 17 residues. Unmatched junction bases numbered 4, after V lost 4 bases and J lost 0 bases. Germline values: CDR1 MGHRA, CDR2 YSYEKL. The CDR3, as DNA: TGCGCCAGCAGCCTGGAGGGACTAGCGGGGAGCACAGATACGCAGTATTTT. Its translation is CASSLEGLAGSTDTQYF.

The chain has TRBV4-2 and TRBJ2-7, with no clear D. V gave up 5 bases and J gave up 6 bases, with 11 bases separating them. This CDR3 has 12 residues. CDR1 LGHNA and CDR2 YNFKEQ come from the germline V gene. CDR3 nucleotides: TGTGCCAGCAGCTTGTCGCGTTCCGAGCAGTACTTC. This sequence encodes CASSLSRSEQYF.